This entry concerns a single TCR beta chain. What it binds is unknown. The data are from a study of T cell repertoires in cytomegalovirus infection. Study as a whole: Indications of both CMV infection and matching HLA type were provided by public TCR beta signatures. General study points: Dominating the ex vivo response were TCR beta clonotypes that were CMV-specific and HLA-C-restricted.

Each CDR3 protein gets one entry after TCRdb re-called the reads with MiXCR. The sample carries about 830,000 distinct CDR3 sequences, less than 35% recorded once. V trimming: 8 bases; J trimming: 4 bases; junction bases outside the gene matches: 5. The CDR3 runs to 13 residues. Germline assignment: CDR1 LNHDA and CDR2 SQIVND (reference sequence). The chain uses TRBV19 and TRBJ1-2, with 9 bases that match TRBD1. The sample in question was cultured CD8+ T cells from PBMCs, obtained from culture after CMV antigen stimulation. This TCR was recovered from a human donor in good health (CMV status not recorded). Some clones in this sample may be carry-over from other donors' samples. The CDR3: CASLDRGTYGYTF. The CDR3 coding sequence is TGTGCCAGTTTGGACAGGGGCACCTATGGCTACACCTTC. The variable domain in full, with the rest retrieved from reference TRBV19 and TRBJ1-2, is DGGITQSPKYLFRKEGQNVTLSCEQNLNHDAMYWYRQDPGQGLRLIYYSQIVNDFQKGDIAEGYSVSREKKESFPLTVTSAQKNPTAFYLCASLDRGTYGYTFGSGTRLTVV.